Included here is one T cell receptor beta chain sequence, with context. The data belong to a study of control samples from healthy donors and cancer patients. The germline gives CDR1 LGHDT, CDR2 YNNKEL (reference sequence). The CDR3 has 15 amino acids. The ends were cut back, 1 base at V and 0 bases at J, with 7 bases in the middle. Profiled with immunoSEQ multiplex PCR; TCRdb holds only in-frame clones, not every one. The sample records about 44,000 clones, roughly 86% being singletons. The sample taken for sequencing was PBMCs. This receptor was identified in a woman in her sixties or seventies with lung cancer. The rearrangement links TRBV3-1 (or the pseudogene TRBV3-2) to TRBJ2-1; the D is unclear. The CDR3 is CASSQGVVSYNEQFF. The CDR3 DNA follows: TGTGCCAGCAGCCAAGGAGTAGTCTCCTACAATGAGCAGTTCTTC.